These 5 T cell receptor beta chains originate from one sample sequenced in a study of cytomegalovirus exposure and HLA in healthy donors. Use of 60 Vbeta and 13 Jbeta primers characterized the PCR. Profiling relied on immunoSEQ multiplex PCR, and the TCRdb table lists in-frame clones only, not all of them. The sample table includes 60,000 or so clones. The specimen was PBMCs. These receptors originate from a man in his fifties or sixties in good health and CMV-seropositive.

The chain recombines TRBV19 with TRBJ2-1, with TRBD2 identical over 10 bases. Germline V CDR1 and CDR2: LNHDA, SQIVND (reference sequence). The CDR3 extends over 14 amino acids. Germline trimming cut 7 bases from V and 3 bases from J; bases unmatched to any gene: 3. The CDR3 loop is CASKRTSGYNEQFF. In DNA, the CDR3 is TGTGCCAGTAAACGGACTAGCGGCTACAATGAGCAGTTCTTC.

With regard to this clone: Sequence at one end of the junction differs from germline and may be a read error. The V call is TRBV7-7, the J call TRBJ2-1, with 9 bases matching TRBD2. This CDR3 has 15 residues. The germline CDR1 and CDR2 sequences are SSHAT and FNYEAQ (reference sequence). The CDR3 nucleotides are TGTGCTAGCAGCCACGGAGCGGGAGGCTACAATGAGCAGTTCTTC. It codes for CASSHGAGGYNEQFF.

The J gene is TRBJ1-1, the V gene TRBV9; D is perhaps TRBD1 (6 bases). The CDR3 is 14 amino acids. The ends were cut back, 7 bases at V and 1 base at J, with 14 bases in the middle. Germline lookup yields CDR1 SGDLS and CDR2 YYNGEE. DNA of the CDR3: TGTGCCAGCTCCAGGGGCCTGAGGAACACTGAAGCTTTCTTT. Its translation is CASSRGLRNTEAFF. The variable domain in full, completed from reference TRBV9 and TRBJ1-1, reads DSGVTQTPKHLITATGQRVTLRCSPRSGDLSVYWYQQSLDQGLQFLIQYYNGEERAKGNILERFSAQQFPDLHSELNLSSLELGDSALYFCASSRGLRNTEAFFGQGTRLTVV.

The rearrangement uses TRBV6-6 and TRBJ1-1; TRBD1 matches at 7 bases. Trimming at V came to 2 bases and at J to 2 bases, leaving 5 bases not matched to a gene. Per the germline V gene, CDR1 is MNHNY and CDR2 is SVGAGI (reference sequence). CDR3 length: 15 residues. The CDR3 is CASSYGDRVNTEAFF. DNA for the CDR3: TGTGCCAGCAGTTACGGAGACAGGGTAAACACTGAAGCTTTCTTT.

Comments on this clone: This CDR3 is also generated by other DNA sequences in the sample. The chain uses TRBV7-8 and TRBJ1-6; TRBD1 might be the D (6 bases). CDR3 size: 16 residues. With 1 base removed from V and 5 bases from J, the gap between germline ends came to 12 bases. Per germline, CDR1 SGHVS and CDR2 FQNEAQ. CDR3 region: CASSLGRGYNNSPLHF. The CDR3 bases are TGTGCCAGCAGCTTAGGCAGGGGTTATAATAATTCACCCCTCCACTTT.